The following is a TCR beta chain sequence with its context. The CDR3 totals 15 residues. V was shortened by 4 bases and J by 5 bases, with 19 bases between the two germline ends. Germline CDR1 and CDR2: SGHDT and YYEEEE. This record comes from a study of blood T cell repertoires in COVID-19. Study context: Acute and convalescent COVID-19 samples came from the United States, Italy and Spain. Sample material is recorded as cDNA or gDNA derived from T cells, B-cell-depleted T cells, or PBMCs.

Under the authors' procedure: Reference gene primer amplification gave estimated nucleated cell counts. Method: immunoSEQ multiplex PCR; TCRdb's copy keeps in-frame clones and lacks some. V, J and clone size are taken as reported in that table, and D and trimming were inferred from the DNA itself. The data contain approximately 670,000 clones, just under 90% of them singletons. The material sequenced was peripheral blood. The clonotype originates from a young woman with acute or convalescent COVID-19. This chain links TRBV5-6 with TRBJ2-7; D possibly corresponds to TRBD1 (6 bases). CDR3 sequence reads: CASSDPAGTWNEQYF. CDR3 nucleotide sequence: TGTGCCAGCAGCGACCCAGCCGGGACATGGAACGAGCAGTACTTC.